This T cell receptor (beta chain) is from a study of T cell clonotyping in hematopoietic cell transplantation. Sequenced by immunoSEQ multiplex PCR; TCRdb stores in-frame clones only, minus some. Of nearly 70,000 clones in the sample, about 93% were seen once. This CDR3 contains 14 residues. Germline V gives CDR1 SGHRS, CDR2 YFSETQ. V was cut by 4 bases and J by 0 bases, with 9 bases left in between. As concerns this clone: Its target is unknown.

Study conclusions and caveats: After transplant, recipient diversity fell while pathologically expanded clonotypes grew through day 180. CD4 and CD8 repertoire contributions could not be separated without sorting. At the given depth, recipient repertoires were over 95% de novo clonotypes.

The V call is TRBV5-1, the J call TRBJ2-3; D is unresolved. The specimen sequenced was peripheral blood mononuclear cells. The source of this sequence is a man over 45 in good health. Some clones in this sample may be carry-over from other donors' samples. Here the CDR3 DNA reads TGCGCCAGCAGCACGACCCCTAGCACAGATACGCAGTATTTT. Its translation: CASSTTPSTDTQYF.